This T cell receptor (beta chain) was identified in a study of blood T cell repertoires in COVID-19. In the original workflow: It was from reference gene primer amplification that nucleated cell counts were estimated. Measured with immunoSEQ multiplex PCR; TCRdb has only the in-frame clones, and not every one. Clone size and V and J calls were adopted from that table, with D and trimming inferred from the DNA. The sample holds roughly 380,000 clones, 85% seen once. Germline assignment: CDR1 GTSNPN and CDR2 SVGIG (reference sequence). V lost 8 bases and J lost 0, with 16 bases in between. The CDR3 loop spans 14 amino acids.

The receptor was derived from a woman between 18 and 30 years old with acute or convalescent COVID-19. What was sequenced was peripheral blood. V gene TRBV30 combines with J gene TRBJ1-1; perhaps TRBD1 as D (6 bases). The CDR3 DNA sequence: TGTGCCCTGAACAGCAGGGGTATGAACACTGAAGCTTTCTTT. It encodes CALNSRGMNTEAFF.